The clone carrying this TCR beta chain was counted many times. The data belong to a study of read filtering for tumor transcriptome and immune sequencing. The germline V gene encodes CDR1 LNHNV and CDR2 YYDKDF (reference sequence). V lost 9 bases and J 15 bases, leaving 24 bases between the germline ends. The CDR3 extends over 13 amino acids. This library used approximately 390 ng RNA and molecular barcoded adaptors spanning alpha/delta and beta/gamma chains. Using its own MiXCR run on the reads, TCRdb lists one record per CDR3 protein. The profile shows tens of thousands of distinct CDR3 sequences, about a fifth of them singletons.

Sequencing was performed on a population of CD138-negative cells sorted from bone marrow. The clonotype originates from a donor aged 40 or over with multiple myeloma. V is TRBV15 and J is TRBJ2-4; a weak D match, TRBD1 (6 bases). CDR3 protein: CATSADSRLQTYF. As DNA, the CDR3 is TGTGCCACATCTGCGGACAGCAGGCTACAAACGTACTTC.